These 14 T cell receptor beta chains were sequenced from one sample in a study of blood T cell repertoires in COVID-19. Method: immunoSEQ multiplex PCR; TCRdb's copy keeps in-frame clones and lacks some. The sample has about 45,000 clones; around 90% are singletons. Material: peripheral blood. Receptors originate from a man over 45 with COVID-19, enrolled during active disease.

CDR3: CASSSRQGSYEQYF. CDR3 in DNA: TGCGCCAGCAGCTCCCGACAGGGGTCCTACGAGCAGTACTTC. The rearrangement links TRBV5-1 to TRBJ2-7; 8 bases agree with TRBD1. CDR3 length: 14 amino acids. V shed 3 bases and J 1 base; nucleotides not matched to a gene: 3. The germline gives CDR1 SGHRS, CDR2 YFSETQ.

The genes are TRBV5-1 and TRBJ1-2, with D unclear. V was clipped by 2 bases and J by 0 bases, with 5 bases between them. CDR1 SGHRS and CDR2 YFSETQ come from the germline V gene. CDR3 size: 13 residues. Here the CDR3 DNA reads TGCGCCAGCAGCTTTGCAGCTAACTATGGCTACACCTTC. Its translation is CASSFAANYGYTF.

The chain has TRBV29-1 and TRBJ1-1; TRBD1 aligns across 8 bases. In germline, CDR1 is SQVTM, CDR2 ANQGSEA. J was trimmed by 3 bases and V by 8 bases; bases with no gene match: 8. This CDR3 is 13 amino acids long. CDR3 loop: CSSRPDRDTEAFF. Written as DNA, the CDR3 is TGCAGCTCTCGGCCGGACAGGGACACTGAAGCTTTCTTT.

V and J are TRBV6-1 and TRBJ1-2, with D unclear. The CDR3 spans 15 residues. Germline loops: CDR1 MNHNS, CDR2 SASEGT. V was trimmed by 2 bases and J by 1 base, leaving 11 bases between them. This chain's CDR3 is CASSERGLLNYGYTF. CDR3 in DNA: TGTGCCAGCAGTGAACGGGGTTTACTTAACTATGGCTACACCTTC.

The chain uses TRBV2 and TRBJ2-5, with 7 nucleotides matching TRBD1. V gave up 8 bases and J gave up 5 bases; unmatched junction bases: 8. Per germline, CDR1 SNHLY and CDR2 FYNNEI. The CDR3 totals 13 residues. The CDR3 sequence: CASARQGVETQYF. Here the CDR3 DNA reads TGTGCCAGCGCGAGACAGGGCGTGGAGACCCAGTACTTC.

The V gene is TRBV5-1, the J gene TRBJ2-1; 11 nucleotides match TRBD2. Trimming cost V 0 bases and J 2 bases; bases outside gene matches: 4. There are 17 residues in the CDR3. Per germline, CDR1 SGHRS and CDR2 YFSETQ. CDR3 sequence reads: CASSLGPGLAAYNEQFF. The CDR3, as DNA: TGCGCCAGCAGCTTGGGACCGGGACTAGCGGCCTACAATGAGCAGTTCTTC.

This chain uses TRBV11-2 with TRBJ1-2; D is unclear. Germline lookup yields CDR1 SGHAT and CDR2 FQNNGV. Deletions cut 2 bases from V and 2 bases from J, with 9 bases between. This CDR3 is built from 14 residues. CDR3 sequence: CASSLTEGNYGYTF. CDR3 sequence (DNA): TGTGCCAGCAGCTTAACAGAGGGAAACTATGGCTACACCTTC.

The CDR3 reads CATSAGGREKLFF. CDR3 sequence (DNA): TGTGCCACCTCCGCAGGGGGACGTGAAAAACTGTTTTTT. V gene TRBV24-1 combines with J gene TRBJ1-4; 7 bases are shared with TRBD1. Germline V CDR1 and CDR2: KGHDR, SFDVKD. V shed 9 bases, J shed 7 bases, and the junction held 7 bases outside the gene matches. The CDR3 runs 13 residues.

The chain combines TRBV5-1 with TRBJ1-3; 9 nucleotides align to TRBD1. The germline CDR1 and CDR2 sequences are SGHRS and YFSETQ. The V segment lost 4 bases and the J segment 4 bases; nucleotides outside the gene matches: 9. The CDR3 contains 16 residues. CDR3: CASSRTGVGIGNTIYF. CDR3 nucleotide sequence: TGCGCCAGCAGCAGGACAGGGGTAGGAATCGGAAACACCATATATTTT.

The CDR3 DNA reads TGTGCCAGCATGAGGGTGAAGGGATCCTACGAGCAGTACTTC. Protein product: CASMRVKGSYEQYF. The chain is built from TRBV6-5 and TRBJ2-7, with D possibly matching TRBD2 (5 bases). CDR3 size: 14 residues. Germline CDR1 is MNHEY and CDR2 is SVGAGI. V lost 7 bases to trimming and J lost 1 base, with 14 bases between them.

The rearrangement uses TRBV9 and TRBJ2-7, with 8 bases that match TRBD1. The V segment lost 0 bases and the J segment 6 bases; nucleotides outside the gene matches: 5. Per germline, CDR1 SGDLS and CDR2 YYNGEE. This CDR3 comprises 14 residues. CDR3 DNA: TGTGCCAGCAGCGTAGCAGGGGGCACGGTCGAGCAGTACTTC. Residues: CASSVAGGTVEQYF. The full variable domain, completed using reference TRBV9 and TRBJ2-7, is DSGVTQTPKHLITATGQRVTLRCSPRSGDLSVYWYQQSLDQGLQFLIQYYNGEERAKGNILERFSAQQFPDLHSELNLSSLELGDSALYFCASSVAGGTVEQYFGPGTRLTVT.

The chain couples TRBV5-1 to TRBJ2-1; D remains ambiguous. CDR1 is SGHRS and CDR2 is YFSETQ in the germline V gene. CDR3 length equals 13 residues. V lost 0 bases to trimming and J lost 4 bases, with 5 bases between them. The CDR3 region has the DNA TGCGCCAGCAGCTTGGAACTGTACAATGAGCAGTTCTTC. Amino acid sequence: CASSLELYNEQFF.

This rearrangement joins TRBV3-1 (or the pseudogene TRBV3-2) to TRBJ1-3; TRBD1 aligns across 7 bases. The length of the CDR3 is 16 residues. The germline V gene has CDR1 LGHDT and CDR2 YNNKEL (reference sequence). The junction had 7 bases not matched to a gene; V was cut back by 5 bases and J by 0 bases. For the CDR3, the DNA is TGTGCCAGCAGCTACCGACAGGGCAACTCTGGAAACACCATATATTTT. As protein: CASSYRQGNSGNTIYF.

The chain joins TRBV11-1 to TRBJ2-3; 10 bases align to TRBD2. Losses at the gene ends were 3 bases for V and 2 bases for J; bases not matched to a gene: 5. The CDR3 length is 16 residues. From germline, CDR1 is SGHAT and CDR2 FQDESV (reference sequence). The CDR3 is CASSLTGTSDTDTQYF. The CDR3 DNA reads TGTGCCAGCAGCTTGACGGGGACTAGCGACACAGATACGCAGTATTTT.